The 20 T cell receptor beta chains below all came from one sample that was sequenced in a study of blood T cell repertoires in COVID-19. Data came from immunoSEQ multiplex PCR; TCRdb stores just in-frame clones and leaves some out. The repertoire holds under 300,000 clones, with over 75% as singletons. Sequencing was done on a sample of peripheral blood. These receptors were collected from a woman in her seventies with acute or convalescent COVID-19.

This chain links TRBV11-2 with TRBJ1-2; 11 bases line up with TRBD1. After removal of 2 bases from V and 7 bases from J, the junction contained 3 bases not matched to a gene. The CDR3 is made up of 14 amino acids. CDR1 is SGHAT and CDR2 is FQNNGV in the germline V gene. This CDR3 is CASSLRTGGFGYTF. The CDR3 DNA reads TGTGCCAGCAGCTTACGGACAGGGGGCTTTGGCTACACCTTC.

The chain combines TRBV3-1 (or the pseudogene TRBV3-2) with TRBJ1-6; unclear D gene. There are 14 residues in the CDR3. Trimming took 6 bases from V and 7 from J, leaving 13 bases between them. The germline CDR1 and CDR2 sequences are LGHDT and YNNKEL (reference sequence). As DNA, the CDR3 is TGTGCCAGCAGTGCCACAGCTAAGAATTCACCCCTCCACTTT. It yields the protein CASSATAKNSPLHF.

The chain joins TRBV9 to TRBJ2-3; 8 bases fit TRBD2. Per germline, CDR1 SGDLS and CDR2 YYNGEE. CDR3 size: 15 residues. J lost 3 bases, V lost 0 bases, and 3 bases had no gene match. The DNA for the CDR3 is TGTGCCAGCAGCGTAGTGCGCGGGGGGACAGATACGCAGTATTTT. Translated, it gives CASSVVRGGTDTQYF.

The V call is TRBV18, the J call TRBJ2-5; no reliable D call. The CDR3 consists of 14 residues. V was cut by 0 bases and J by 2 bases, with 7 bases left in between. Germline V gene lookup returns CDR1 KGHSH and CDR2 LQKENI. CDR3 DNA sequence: TGTGCCAGCTCACCACCGAGAACTCAAGAGACCCAGTACTTC. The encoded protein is CASSPPRTQETQYF.

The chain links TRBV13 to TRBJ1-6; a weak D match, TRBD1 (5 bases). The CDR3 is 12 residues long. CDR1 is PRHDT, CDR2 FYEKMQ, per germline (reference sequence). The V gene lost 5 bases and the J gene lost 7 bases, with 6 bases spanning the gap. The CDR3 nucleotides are TGTGCCAGCAGCCCAGGGAATTCACCCCTCCACTTT. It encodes CASSPGNSPLHF. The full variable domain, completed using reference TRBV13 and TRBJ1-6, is AAGVIQSPRHLIKEKRETATLKCYPIPRHDTVYWYQQGPGQDPQFLISFYEKMQSDKGSIPDRFSAQQFSDYHSELNMSSLELGDSALYFCASSPGNSPLHFGNGTRLTVT.

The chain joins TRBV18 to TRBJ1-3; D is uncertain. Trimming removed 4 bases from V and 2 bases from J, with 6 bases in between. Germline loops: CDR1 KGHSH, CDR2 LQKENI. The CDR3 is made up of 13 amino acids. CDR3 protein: CASSREAGNTIYF. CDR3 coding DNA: TGTGCCAGCTCACGGGAGGCTGGAAACACCATATATTTT.

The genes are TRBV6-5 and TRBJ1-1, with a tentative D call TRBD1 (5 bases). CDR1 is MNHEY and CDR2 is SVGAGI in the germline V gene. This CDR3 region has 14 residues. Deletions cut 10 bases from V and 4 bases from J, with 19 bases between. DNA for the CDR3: TGTGCCACCTTGCGGCCGGGGGGAAGCACTGAAGCTTTCTTT. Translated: CATLRPGGSTEAFF.

CDR3 sequence: CASSVSFRTSGVAEQFF. The CDR3 DNA reads TGTGCCAGCAGCGTAAGCTTTCGGACAAGCGGGGTGGCTGAGCAGTTCTTC. The rearrangement joins TRBV9 to TRBJ2-1, with 7 bases lining up with TRBD2. The length of the CDR3 is 17 residues. After removal of 1 base from V and 9 bases from J, the junction contained 16 bases not matched to a gene. Germline V gene sequence: CDR1 SGDLS, CDR2 YYNGEE.

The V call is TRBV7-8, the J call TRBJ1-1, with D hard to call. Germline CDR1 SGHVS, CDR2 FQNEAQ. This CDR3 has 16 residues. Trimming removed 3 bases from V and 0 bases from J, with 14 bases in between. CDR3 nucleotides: TGTGCCAGCAGCTTGACCCCGGCGGGGATGAACACTGAAGCTTTCTTT. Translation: CASSLTPAGMNTEAFF.

The CDR3 sequence: CASSEYAIEAFF. As DNA, the CDR3 is TGTGCCAGCAGTGAGTATGCGATCGAAGCTTTCTTT. The chain carries TRBV2 and TRBJ1-1; D gene ambiguous. This CDR3 is 12 amino acids long. Germline V gives CDR1 SNHLY, CDR2 FYNNEI. V was cut by 3 bases and J by 8 bases, with 10 bases left in between.

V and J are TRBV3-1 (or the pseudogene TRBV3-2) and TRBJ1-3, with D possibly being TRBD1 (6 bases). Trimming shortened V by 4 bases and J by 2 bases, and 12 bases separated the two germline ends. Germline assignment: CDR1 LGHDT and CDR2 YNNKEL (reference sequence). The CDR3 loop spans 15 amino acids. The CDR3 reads CASSPQGLAGNTIYF. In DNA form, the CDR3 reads TGTGCCAGCAGCCCTCAGGGGCTCGCTGGAAACACCATATATTTT.

CDR3 DNA: TGTGCCAGCAGCTTATTAGCGGGGGGGCCCAAAGAGCAGTTCTTC. This encodes CASSLLAGGPKEQFF. J is TRBJ2-1 and V is TRBV11-2, with 11 bases matching TRBD2. From germline, CDR1 is SGHAT and CDR2 FQNNGV. The CDR3 length is 15 residues. V lost 2 bases to trimming and J lost 10 bases; unmatched junction nucleotides: 7.

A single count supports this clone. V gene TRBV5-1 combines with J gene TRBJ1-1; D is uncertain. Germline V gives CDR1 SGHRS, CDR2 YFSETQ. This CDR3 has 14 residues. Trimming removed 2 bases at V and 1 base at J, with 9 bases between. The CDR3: CASSLSGQNTEAFF. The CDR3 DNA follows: TGCGCCAGCAGCTTAAGTGGGCAGAACACTGAAGCTTTCTTT.

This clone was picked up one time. The CDR3 here is CACATSGRLYNEQFF. For the CDR3, the DNA is TGTGCCTGCGCGACTAGCGGCCGCCTCTACAATGAGCAGTTCTTC. The chain recombines TRBV30 with TRBJ2-1; 9 bases are shared with TRBD2. CDR3 length equals 15 residues. V lost 6 bases, J lost 3 bases, and 9 bases stayed unmatched. Per germline, CDR1 GTSNPN and CDR2 SVGIG (reference sequence).

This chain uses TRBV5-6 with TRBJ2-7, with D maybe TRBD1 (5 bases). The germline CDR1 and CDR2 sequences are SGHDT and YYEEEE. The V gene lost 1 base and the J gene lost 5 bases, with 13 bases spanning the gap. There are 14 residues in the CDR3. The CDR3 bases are TGTGCCAGCAGCTTGAATAGGGGCGCCAACGAGCAGTACTTC. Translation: CASSLNRGANEQYF.

DNA of the CDR3: TGTGCCAGCAGCTTGGGCGGGGGGTCAGATACGCAGTATTTT. The encoded protein is CASSLGGGSDTQYF. The chain couples TRBV7-8 to TRBJ2-3; 8 bases line up with TRBD2. The germline V gene encodes CDR1 SGHVS and CDR2 FQNEAQ. Trimming removed 3 bases from V and 4 bases from J; junction bases left unmatched: 3. The CDR3 runs to 14 residues. Drawing the rest from reference TRBV7-8 and TRBJ2-3, the complete variable domain is GAGVSQSPRYKVAKRGQDVALRCDPISGHVSLFWYQQALGQGPEFLTYFQNEAQLDKSGLPSDRFFAERPEGSVSTLKIQRTQQEDSAVYLCASSLGGGSDTQYFGPGTRLTVL.

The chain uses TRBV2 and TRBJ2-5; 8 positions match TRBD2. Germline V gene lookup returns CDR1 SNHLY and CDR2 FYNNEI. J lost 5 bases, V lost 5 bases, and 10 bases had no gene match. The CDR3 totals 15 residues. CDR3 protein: CASSQSGGPWETQYF. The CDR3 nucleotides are TGTGCCAGCAGTCAAAGCGGGGGACCTTGGGAGACCCAGTACTTC.

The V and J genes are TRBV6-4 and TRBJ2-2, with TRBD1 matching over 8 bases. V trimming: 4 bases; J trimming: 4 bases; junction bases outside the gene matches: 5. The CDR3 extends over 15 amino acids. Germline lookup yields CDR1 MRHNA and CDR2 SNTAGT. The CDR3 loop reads CASSVSGQVTGELFF. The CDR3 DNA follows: TGTGCCAGCAGTGTCTCGGGACAGGTCACCGGGGAGCTGTTTTTT.

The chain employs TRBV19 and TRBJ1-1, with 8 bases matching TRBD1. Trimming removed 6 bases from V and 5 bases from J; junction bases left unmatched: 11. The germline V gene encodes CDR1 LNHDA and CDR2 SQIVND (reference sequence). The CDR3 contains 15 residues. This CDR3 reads CASRLAGGRKTEAFF. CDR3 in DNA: TGTGCCAGTAGGCTTGCAGGGGGCAGGAAAACTGAAGCTTTCTTT.

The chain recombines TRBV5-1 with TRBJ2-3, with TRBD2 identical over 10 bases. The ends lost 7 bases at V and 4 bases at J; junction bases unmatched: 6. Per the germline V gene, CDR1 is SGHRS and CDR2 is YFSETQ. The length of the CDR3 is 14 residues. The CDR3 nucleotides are TGCGCCAGCTTACTAGCGGGGCCCCCAGATACGCAGTATTTT. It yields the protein CASLLAGPPDTQYF.